This entry lists 17 T cell receptor beta chains sequenced from one sample in a study of glioma-infiltrating T cells. Amplification of TCR alpha and beta CDR3 regions from RNA used iRepertoire nested multiplex PCR. From the multiplex PCR reads, TCRdb called clonotypes with MiXCR, one entry per CDR3 protein. The data contain about 110,000 distinct CDR3 sequences, 25% to 30% of them singletons. Sequences were obtained from glioma tissue, nonneoplastic brain tissue, or PBMCs (not recorded which). These receptor sequences come from a human donor with low-grade glioma or glioblastoma, undergoing nonglioma brain surgery, or in good health (not recorded which).

This chain uses TRBV5-1 with TRBJ1-1, with no clear D. CDR3 size: 11 residues. V was cut by 5 bases and J by 6 bases, with 8 bases left in between. Germline V gene lookup returns CDR1 SGHRS and CDR2 YFSETQ. This CDR3 reads CASSDQAEAFF. The CDR3 DNA reads as TGCGCCAGCAGTGATCAGGCTGAAGCTTTCTTT.

This clonotype was seen many times. This sequence joins TRBV14 and TRBJ2-5; D possibly corresponds to TRBD1 (5 bases). Germline V lookup: CDR1 SGHDN, CDR2 FVKESK. The CDR3 consists of 13 residues. The germline V and J ends were trimmed by 5 bases and 0 bases, with 7 bases remaining between them. CDR3 DNA sequence: TGTGCCAGCAGCTCAGGGTACCAAGAGACCCAGTACTTC. It codes for CASSSGYQETQYF.

With regard to this clonotype: With a much larger clone just one base away, this may be a read error. Here the CDR3 DNA reads TGTGCCAGCACCCGAGGAGCGGTGGGCCCCTACGAGCAGTACTTC. Translated: CASTRGAVGPYEQYF. V is TRBV7-8 and J is TRBJ2-7; D possibly corresponds to TRBD2 (5 bases). The germline V gene has CDR1 SGHVS and CDR2 FQNEAQ. This CDR3 has 15 amino acids. With 7 bases removed from V and 2 bases from J, the gap between germline ends came to 18 bases.

On this clonotype itself: Possible read error: a much larger clone is one base away. V is TRBV18 and J is TRBJ1-3; D ambiguous. This CDR3 is built from 16 residues. Germline V gene sequence: CDR1 KGHSH, CDR2 LQKENI. The V end lost 2 bases, the J end lost 0 bases, and 11 bases lay between the germline ends. The CDR3 sequence: CASSPEMFSSGNTIYF. In DNA, the CDR3 is TGTGCCAGCTCACCAGAGATGTTCAGCTCTGGAAACACCATATATTTT.

Concerning this clonotype itself: At one end the junction does not follow the germline gene, possibly because of a read error. The chain carries TRBV6-1 and TRBJ2-7; D ambiguous. The CDR3 extends over 16 amino acids. Germline CDR1 and CDR2: MNHNS and SASEGT. The CDR3 reads CTSSPPDGPPYNEQYF. CDR3 nucleotides: TGTACCAGCAGTCCACCTGATGGGCCGCCCTACAACGAGCAGTACTTC.

This clonotype showed up many times. The chain uses TRBV2 and TRBJ2-7, with 8 bases matching TRBD1. With 6 bases clipped from V and 6 bases from J, the junction kept 7 bases outside the gene matches. The CDR3 is made up of 13 amino acids. In germline, CDR1 is SNHLY, CDR2 FYNNEI. DNA for the CDR3: TGTGCCAGCAGATCGGACAGGGTGGGCGAGCAGTACTTC. It is translated as CASRSDRVGEQYF. The full variable domain, rest sourced from reference TRBV2 and TRBJ2-7, is EPEVTQTPSHQVTQMGQEVILRCVPISNHLYFYWYRQILGQKVEFLVSFYNNEISEKSEIFDDQFSVERPDGSNFTLKIRSTKLEDSAMYFCASRSDRVGEQYFGPGTRLTVT.

This clonotype was recorded at least ten times. V usage is TRBV6-2 or TRBV6-3 and J usage is TRBJ2-5, with a weak D call TRBD1 (5 bases). CDR1 is MNHEY and CDR2 is SVGEGT in the germline V gene. The CDR3 is made up of 16 amino acids. V was shortened by 2 bases and J by 1 base, with 14 bases between the two germline ends. The CDR3 nucleotides read TGTGCCAGCAGTTACGTTGCCGCCAGGGCCCAAGAGACCCAGTACTTC. It yields the protein CASSYVAARAQETQYF.

About this clonotype: A much bigger clone sits one base away, suggesting this may be a read error. The gene calls are TRBV5-1 and TRBJ2-3; D ambiguous. The last part of the DNA fits TRBJ1-5 better; the J call may be wrong. The V gene's germline CDR1 is SGHRS and CDR2 YFSETQ. CDR3 length equals 16 residues. This CDR3 is CASSRRGFGVADTQHF. The DNA for the CDR3 is TGCGCCAGCAGCCGTCGGGGATTCGGAGTAGCAGATACGCAGCATTTT.

As regards this clonotype: A much larger clonotype is one base distant, so this may be a read error. The CDR3 ends on some other residue instead of the conserved phenylalanine or tryptophan, so this is likely a read error. V gene TRBV19 combines with J gene TRBJ1-1, with D perhaps TRBD1 (5 bases). Germline CDR1 is LNHDA and CDR2 is SQIVND (reference sequence). Trimming pared 3 bases from V and 3 bases from J, leaving 11 bases between. The CDR3 totals 14 residues. CDR3 amino acids: CASSIGRVDTEAFC. The DNA for the CDR3 is TGTGCCAGTAGTATTGGCAGGGTAGACACTGAAGCTTTCTGT.

This clonotype was detected many times. This chain links TRBV7-3 with TRBJ2-7, with a possible D match to TRBD1 (6 bases). Germline-derived CDR1 and CDR2 are SGHTA and FQGTGA. CDR3 length equals 14 residues. The V end lost 2 bases, the J end lost 5 bases, and 13 bases lay between the germline ends. The CDR3 is CASSLGRGNHEQYF. The CDR3 DNA is TGTGCCAGCAGCTTAGGCAGGGGAAACCACGAGCAGTACTTC.

This clonotype showed up many times. The chain links TRBV12-3 or TRBV12-4 to TRBJ2-5; no firm D call. V was clipped by 6 bases and J by 4 bases, with 12 bases between them. The CDR3 covers 13 residues. CDR3 DNA: TGTGCCAGCAGCCGAGGTCTAGGAGAGACCCAGTACTTC. Translation gives CASSRGLGETQYF.

A word on this clonotype: One junction end disagrees with the germline gene, perhaps due to a read error. The J gene is TRBJ2-7, the V gene TRBV11-2; 7 nucleotides align to TRBD2. Germline V gene lookup returns CDR1 SGHAT and CDR2 FQNNGV. CDR3 length equals 15 residues. Here the CDR3 DNA reads TGTGCCAGCAGCTTACTAGCGGATAGCTCCTACGAGCAGCACTTC. Amino acids: CASSLLADSSYEQHF. The full variable domain, completed using reference TRBV11-2 and TRBJ2-7, is EAGVAQSPRYKIIEKRQSVAFWCNPISGHATLYWYQQILGQGPKLLIQFQNNGVVDDSQLPKDRFSAERLKGVDSTLKIQPAKLEDSAVYLCASSLLADSSYEQHFGPGTRLTVT.

This clonotype was recorded many times. The chain uses TRBV7-9 and TRBJ2-1, with D tentatively TRBD2 (5 bases). Looked up from germline, CDR1 is SEHNR and CDR2 is FQNEAQ (reference sequence). There are 12 residues in the CDR3. Trimming shortened V by 2 bases and J by 10 bases, and 9 bases separated the two germline ends. CDR3 nucleotide sequence: TGTGCCAGCAGCTTAAACACGGGAGAGCAGTTCTTC. This codes for CASSLNTGEQFF.

This clonotype was seen at least ten times. V usage is TRBV5-1 and J usage is TRBJ2-7; 8 positions match TRBD1. The germline V gene encodes CDR1 SGHRS and CDR2 YFSETQ. V was pared by 7 bases and J by 0 bases, with 6 bases of the junction left unmatched. The CDR3 contains 14 residues. CDR3 amino acids: CASGLTGGSYEQYF. CDR3 nucleotides: TGCGCCAGCGGTTTAACAGGGGGCTCCTACGAGCAGTACTTC.

Remarks on this clonotype: Mismatch with germline at one junction end may stem from a read error. This chain links TRBV11-2 with TRBJ2-5; D is ambiguous. CDR3 length: 15 residues. The germline V gene encodes CDR1 SGHAT and CDR2 FQNNGV. CDR3 bases: TGTGCCAGCAGCTTAGCCTCTCTCAACCAAGAGACCCAGCACTTC. Protein sequence: CASSLASLNQETQHF. Combining the CDR3 with reference TRBV11-2 and TRBJ2-5 gives the whole variable domain EAGVAQSPRYKIIEKRQSVAFWCNPISGHATLYWYQQILGQGPKLLIQFQNNGVVDDSQLPKDRFSAERLKGVDSTLKIQPAKLEDSAVYLCASSLASLNQETQHFGPGTRLLVL.

The V and J genes are TRBV3-1 and TRBJ2-3; D might be TRBD1 (6 bases). The germline gives CDR1 LGHDT, CDR2 YNNKEL (reference sequence). The CDR3 is 13 residues long. V dropped 2 bases and J dropped 4 bases, with 7 bases sitting between them. The CDR3 here is CASSQTGSDTQYF. The DNA for the CDR3 is TGTGCCAGCAGCCAAACAGGGTCAGATACGCAGTATTTT.

The chain employs TRBV11-3 and TRBJ2-5, with unresolved D. Germline CDR1 is SGHNT and CDR2 is YENEEA. Trimming removed 1 base from V and 5 bases from J, with 14 bases in between. This CDR3 spans 15 amino acids. The CDR3 DNA sequence: TGTGCCAGCAGCTTAGGATTATTTGGTTACGAGACCCAGTACTTC. Translation: CASSLGLFGYETQYF.